A selection of T cell receptor beta chains follows, all from one sample in a study of blood T cell repertoires in COVID-19. Some clones are missing from TCRdb's copy, which holds only in-frame ones; the method was immunoSEQ multiplex PCR. Altogether 150,000 to 200,000 clones are present, around 79% being singletons, with the ten largest covering around 20%. Sequenced: PBMCs or T cells enriched from blood (not recorded which). These receptors were obtained from a woman aged 70-85 years in a cohort exposed to, infected with or recovered from COVID-19 (not recorded which). The CDR3 runs from the conserved cysteine through the conserved F or W. Each record gives: V gene, D gene, J gene, clone size, CDR3 DNA, CDR3 protein. D genes are given only for firm matches. Some rows mark clone size as missing; the rest say once, few, many or name a class of expanded clone.

TRBV6-6	NA	TRBJ1-1	NA	TGTGCCAGCAGTTACTCTGGCAGAAACACTGAAGCTTTCTTT	CASSYSGRNTEAFF
TRBV6-2/TRBV6-3	NA	TRBJ2-3	NA	TGTGCCAGCAGCCGAATTCTCGAGAATACGCAGTATTTT	CASSRILENTQYF
TRBV5-4	TRBD2	TRBJ2-5	NA	TGTGCCAGCAGCTTGGCTCTGGCTAGCGGGAGTTTGGAGACCCAGTACTTC	CASSLALASGSLETQYF
TRBV6-1	TRBD1	TRBJ1-2	NA	TGTGCCAGCAGTGAACTGAGCAGGGGGCTAAGGACCTTC	CASSELSRGLRTF
TRBV7-2	NA	TRBJ2-5	NA	TGTGCCAGCAGTCTCCACAAGCAGGATTACCAAGAGACCCAGTACTTC	CASSLHKQDYQETQYF
TRBV28	NA	TRBJ1-4	NA	TGTGCCAGCAGTCAACCGGGGGGAAAACTGTTTTTT	CASSQPGGKLFF
TRBV18	NA	TRBJ1-1	NA	TGTGCCAGCTCACCACAGCGGACTGAAGCTTTCTTT	CASSPQRTEAFF
TRBV28	TRBD1	TRBJ2-2	NA	TGTGCCAGCACCCCCTGGGGACAGGGAAACACCGGGGAGCTGTTTTTT	CASTPWGQGNTGELFF
TRBV7-8	TRBD1	TRBJ2-1	NA	TGTGCCAGCAGTCCGGGGTGGGACAGGGACTACAATGAGCAGTTCTTC	CASSPGWDRDYNEQFF
TRBV5-1	TRBD1	TRBJ1-2	NA	TGCGCCAGCAGCCTGACAGGGGGCCAGGACTATGGCTACACCTTC	CASSLTGGQDYGYTF
TRBV19	NA	TRBJ1-1	NA	TGTGCCAGTAGTATAGTTGGCCGTCCAAACACTGAAGCTTTCTTT	CASSIVGRPNTEAFF
TRBV12-3/TRBV12-4	NA	TRBJ1-1	NA	TGTGCCAGCAGCATTGTGGCCACTGAAGCTTTCTTT	CASSIVATEAFF
TRBV7-9	NA	TRBJ1-1	NA	TGTGCCAGCAGCACCCAGGCCAACACTGAAGCTTTCTTT	CASSTQANTEAFF
TRBV11-2	TRBD1	TRBJ1-6	many	TGTGCCAGCAGCCCGACAGGGGGCAATTCACCCCTCCACTTT	CASSPTGGNSPLHF
TRBV5-4	NA	TRBJ1-2	NA	TGTGCCAGCAGCTTGGGTAGTACAGGGTATGGCTACACCTTC	CASSLGSTGYGYTF
TRBV24-1	NA	TRBJ1-2	NA	TGTGCCACCAGTGAAGTCCAGAACTATGGCTACACCTTC	CATSEVQNYGYTF
TRBV3-1/TRBV3-2	NA	TRBJ2-7	NA	TGTGCCAGCAGCGGTCCCGGGACTGCGCCCCGAGAGCAGTACTTC	CASSGPGTAPREQYF
TRBV7-2	NA	TRBJ2-2	NA	TGTGCCAGCAGCCTGAGAGATGGGAGTGCGCGGGAGCTGTTTTTT	CASSLRDGSARELFF
TRBV28	NA	TRBJ1-5	NA	TGTGCCAGCATTTCTTTGGGGGCCGGGGGCAATCAGCCCCAGCATTTT	CASISLGAGGNQPQHF
TRBV28	TRBD1	TRBJ1-2	few	TGTGCCAGCAGTTCCGGACAGGGAAACTATGGCTACACCTTC	CASSSGQGNYGYTF
TRBV28	NA	TRBJ1-2	NA	TGTGCCAGCAGTTCCCAGGGGACGGGGGGCTACACCTTC	CASSSQGTGGYTF
TRBV18	NA	TRBJ1-1	NA	TGTGCCAGCTCACCTCAGGGCGACACTGAAGCTTTCTTT	CASSPQGDTEAFF
TRBV28	NA	TRBJ1-6	NA	TGTGCCAGCACCTCAACTCAGGGGATCAGCTCCTATAATTCACCCCTCCACTTT	CASTSTQGISSYNSPLHF
TRBV7-7	NA	TRBJ2-3	NA	TGTGCTAGCAGTCTCGGGTTGAGGGATACGCAGTATTTT	CASSLGLRDTQYF
TRBV19	TRBD2	TRBJ2-7	few	TGTGCCAGTAGTATAACACTAGCGGGAACCTACGAGCAGTACTTC	CASSITLAGTYEQYF
TRBV28	NA	TRBJ2-2	NA	TGTGCCAGCAGTTTCGACTACACCGGGGAGCTGTTTTTT	CASSFDYTGELFF
TRBV2	TRBD1	TRBJ1-5	NA	TGTGCCAGCAGTCAACAGGGGCATAGGGCCCAGCATTTT	CASSQQGHRAQHF
TRBV27	TRBD1	TRBJ2-2	NA	TGTGCCAGCAAACAAACCGGGACAGTAAACACCGGGGAGCTGTTTTTT	CASKQTGTVNTGELFF
TRBV6-5	NA	TRBJ1-1	few	TGTGCCAGCGTACGCTTATCGGAGACTGAAGCTTTCTTT	CASVRLSETEAFF
TRBV7-9	TRBD2	TRBJ2-7	once	TGTGCCAGCAGCCGTACAGCGGGAGGTACCTCCTACGAGCAGTACTTC	CASSRTAGGTSYEQYF
TRBV7-9	NA	TRBJ2-1	NA	TGTGCCAGCAGTAGAACTAGCCCTAGGGATGAGCAGTTCTTC	CASSRTSPRDEQFF
TRBV5-5	NA	TRBJ2-7	NA	TGTGCCAGCAGCTTGGCGAGCTCCTACGAGCAGTACTTC	CASSLASSYEQYF
TRBV4-2	TRBD2	TRBJ2-5	once	TGTGCCAGCAGCCAAGATTCAGCGGGAGGGCCACGAGAGACCCAGTACTTC	CASSQDSAGGPRETQYF
TRBV27	NA	TRBJ2-1	NA	TGTGCCAGCAGTTTATCCCCGACTCATGGCAATGAGCAGTTCTTC	CASSLSPTHGNEQFF
TRBV11-3	TRBD2	TRBJ2-1	once	TGTGCCAGCAGCTTAGATCAGGCTAGCGGGAGTAGGGATGAGCAGTTCTTC	CASSLDQASGSRDEQFF
TRBV3-1/TRBV3-2	NA	TRBJ2-5	NA	TGTGCCAGCAGCTACCAGGTGCCGACCCAGTACTTC	CASSYQVPTQYF
TRBV19	NA	TRBJ1-3	NA	TGTGCCAGTAGCCTACGAGGGAAATACAGGGAAAGCTCCTCTGGAAACACCATATATTTT	CASSLRGKYRESSSGNTIYF
TRBV5-5	TRBD1	TRBJ2-3	NA	TGTGCCAGCAGCTGGACACAGGGGTTGATAAATACGCAGTATTTT	CASSWTQGLINTQYF
TRBV3-1/TRBV3-2	TRBD1	TRBJ1-2	NA	TGTGCCAGCAGACTACAGGGGCGAGGTGGCTACACCTTC	CASRLQGRGGYTF
TRBV18	NA	TRBJ2-2	NA	TGTGCCAGCTCTCCCAGGCAGTTAAACACCGGGGAGCTGTTTTTT	CASSPRQLNTGELFF
TRBV3-1/TRBV3-2	NA	TRBJ2-5	few	TGTGCCAGCAGCCTGACGGGACAAAAGACCCAGTACTTC	CASSLTGQKTQYF
TRBV28	NA	TRBJ2-7	NA	TGTGCCACCTCAGTTTATATGGGCGGGTTTTCCTACGAGCAGTACTTC	CATSVYMGGFSYEQYF
TRBV6-5	NA	TRBJ2-7	NA	TGTGCCAGCAGAGGACAGATTCCCTACGAGCAGTACTTC	CASRGQIPYEQYF
TRBV11-2	TRBD2	TRBJ2-7	once	TGTGCCAGCAGTAACGGGAGAAGGACTAGCGGGATCACCTACGAGCAGTACTTC	CASSNGRRTSGITYEQYF
TRBV7-2	TRBD2	TRBJ2-2	NA	TGTGCCAGCAGGGTAGCGGGAGGGAACACCGGGGAGCTGTTTTTT	CASRVAGGNTGELFF
TRBV4-2	TRBD1	TRBJ1-5	NA	TGTGCCAGCAGCCTACAGGGGGGGTCAAATCAGCCCCAGCATTTT	CASSLQGGSNQPQHF
TRBV28	TRBD1	TRBJ1-2	few	TGTGCCAGCAGTGCCGGACAGGGCTTCAACTATGGCTACACCTTC	CASSAGQGFNYGYTF
TRBV7-2	NA	TRBJ1-5	NA	TGTGCCAGCAGCCCCTACCAGGGTTTCGATCAGCCCCAGCATTTT	CASSPYQGFDQPQHF
TRBV2	NA	TRBJ1-2	NA	TGTGCCAGCAGTGTAGGACAGTATGACTATGGCTACACCTTC	CASSVGQYDYGYTF
TRBV5-1	TRBD1	TRBJ2-4	NA	TGCGCCAGCAGCTACGGACAGGGGAACATTCAGTACTTC	CASSYGQGNIQYF
TRBV28	TRBD1	TRBJ1-5	NA	TGTGCCAGCAGAAAACAGGGGGCTAGCAAGCCCCAGCATTTT	CASRKQGASKPQHF
TRBV3-1/TRBV3-2	TRBD1	TRBJ1-5	NA	TGTGCCAGCAGCCAGGGGACAGGGCCCCTCGGGCAGCCCCAGCATTTT	CASSQGTGPLGQPQHF
TRBV18	NA	TRBJ2-1	NA	TGTGCCAGCTCACCTCCATCGGGGGGCGGTGAGCAGTTCTTC	CASSPPSGGGEQFF
TRBV11-2	TRBD2	TRBJ2-5	NA	TGTGCCAGCAGCCAGGGACTAGAAGAGACCCAGTACTTC	CASSQGLEETQYF
TRBV7-3	NA	TRBJ2-1	NA	TGTGCCAGCAGCTTAATTCCGGTTGGCCAGGGGAGGGGCAATGAGCAGTTCTTC	CASSLIPVGQGRGNEQFF
TRBV6-6	NA	TRBJ1-2	NA	TGTGCCAGCAGTTCCCGACAGGACAGCTATGGCTACACCTTC	CASSSRQDSYGYTF
TRBV2	NA	TRBJ2-7	NA	TGTGCCAGCAGTGAGGTACAGGGCCGACGTTTCGAGCAGTACTTC	CASSEVQGRRFEQYF
TRBV18	TRBD1	TRBJ1-1	NA	TGTGCCAGCTCACGGACAGGGGGACCGAACACTGAAGCTTTCTTT	CASSRTGGPNTEAFF
TRBV30	NA	TRBJ1-2	NA	TGTGCCAGAACAGATTACTATGGCTACACCTTC	CARTDYYGYTF